This T cell receptor beta chain is drawn from a study of beta chain features in type 1 diabetes. Sequencing targeted expressed TCRB transcripts, as all isolated RNA had been reverse transcribed. TCRdb's table, derived via immunoSEQ multiplex PCR, lists solely in-frame clones and lacks some. The repertoire includes some 250,000 clones, roughly 30% of them detected once, and roughly 4.1% sits in the top ten. The CDR3 runs to 15 residues. V was trimmed by 4 bases and J by 0 bases, leaving 14 bases between them. Germline V gene data show CDR1 as SGHRS and CDR2 as YFSETQ. The TCR sequence derives from a man aged 25 to 45 in good health. The sequenced sample was central memory CD4+ T cells from blood. The rearrangement uses TRBV5-1 and TRBJ2-7, with D perhaps matching TRBD2 (6 bases). The CDR3 DNA reads as TGCGCCAGCAGCCCAGGCGGGATTAGCTCCTACGAGCAGTACTTC. This sequence encodes CASSPGGISSYEQYF.